This passage covers 19 T cell receptor beta chains from one sample sequenced in a study of T cell responses to AZD1222 COVID-19 vaccine. Profiling relied on immunoSEQ multiplex PCR, and the TCRdb table lists in-frame clones only, not all of them. This sample yields about 100,000 clones, of which roughly 90% are seen a single time; less than 3.5% belongs to the top ten. Here the sequenced sample was peripheral blood, taken on day 0 of AZD1222 vaccination. Source of these receptors: an adult in good health.

The rearrangement joins TRBV5-1 to TRBJ2-5, with TRBD1 identical over 9 bases. The V and J ends lost 5 bases and 2 bases, in that order; junction bases with no gene match: 4. CDR1 SGHRS and CDR2 YFSETQ come from the germline V gene. The CDR3 spans 14 residues. The CDR3 nucleotides are TGCGCCAGCAGTTCCGGGACAGGGCAAGAGACCCAGTACTTC. It encodes CASSSGTGQETQYF.

This chain links TRBV5-1 with TRBJ2-7, with D perhaps being TRBD1 or TRBD2 (5 bases each). The CDR3 spans 13 residues. Germline loops: CDR1 SGHRS, CDR2 YFSETQ. Trimming removed 2 bases at V and 3 bases at J, with 9 bases between. DNA of the CDR3: TGCGCCAGCAGCTTCGGGACGGTCTACGAGCAGTACTTC. Translating it yields CASSFGTVYEQYF.

A few counts support this clone. This chain's CDR3 is CASTPGGYNGYTF. CDR3 DNA sequence: TGTGCCAGCACCCCGGGGGGTTATAATGGCTACACCTTC. This chain connects TRBV6-6 to TRBJ1-2; a weak D match, TRBD1 (5 bases). Trimming removed 7 bases at V and 6 bases at J, with 15 bases between. The CDR3 runs to 13 residues. CDR1 and CDR2 (germline): MNHNY, SVGAGI (reference sequence).

The V and J genes are TRBV28 and TRBJ1-1; no reliable D call. The CDR3 consists of 14 residues. Trimming removed 3 bases from V and 4 bases from J, with 12 bases in between. In germline, CDR1 is MDHEN, CDR2 SYDVKM. The CDR3 nucleotides read TGTGCCAGCAGTTTTCGGTCTCAGGTCACTGAAGCTTTCTTT. Translated, it gives CASSFRSQVTEAFF.

V gene TRBV3-1 (or the pseudogene TRBV3-2) combines with J gene TRBJ1-5; D perhaps matches TRBD1 (5 bases). Germline V gene data show CDR1 as LGHDT and CDR2 as YNNKEL (reference sequence). Trimming pared 1 base from V and 5 bases from J, leaving 18 bases between. The CDR3 sequence is 17 residues long. CDR3 sequence reads: CASSQGEWGEDYQPQHF. CDR3 sequence (DNA): TGTGCCAGCAGCCAAGGTGAATGGGGGGAAGATTATCAGCCCCAGCATTTT.

The J gene is TRBJ1-6, the V gene TRBV18; the match to TRBD1 covers 7 bases. Germline CDR1 reads KGHSH; CDR2 reads LQKENI. Trimming took 3 bases from V and 7 from J; bases not matched to a gene: 3. The CDR3 has 14 residues. The DNA of the CDR3 is TGTGCCAGCTCACCGTCGACAGGGAATTCACCCCTCCACTTT. It codes for CASSPSTGNSPLHF. Filled out from reference TRBV18 and TRBJ1-6, the complete variable domain reads NAGVMQNPRHLVRRRGQEARLRCSPMKGHSHVYWYRQLPEEGLKFMVYLQKENIIDESGMPKERFSAEFPKEGPSILRIQQVVRGDSAAYFCASSPSTGNSPLHFGNGTRLTVT.

The rearrangement links TRBV6-2 or TRBV6-3 to TRBJ2-7; 7 bases match TRBD1. Germline V lookup: CDR1 MNHEY, CDR2 SVGEGT. Trimming at V came to 0 bases and at J to 0 bases, leaving 5 bases not matched to a gene. The CDR3 is 16 amino acids. The CDR3 bases are TGTGCCAGCAGTTACTCCCTGACAGGGAGCTCCTACGAGCAGTACTTC. Translating gives CASSYSLTGSSYEQYF.

The V call is TRBV6-5, the J call TRBJ1-1; TRBD1 matches at 7 bases. This CDR3 has 14 amino acids. Germline V gene lookup returns CDR1 MNHEY and CDR2 SVGAGI. Trimming at V came to 5 bases and at J to 1 base, leaving 4 bases not matched to a gene. CDR3 sequence: CASSLGTENTEAFF. The CDR3 DNA is TGTGCCAGCAGTCTTGGGACAGAGAACACTGAAGCTTTCTTT.

This chain uses TRBV5-1 with TRBJ1-5; D ambiguous. Trimming stripped 3 bases from V and 3 bases from J, with 7 bases between. The V gene's germline CDR1 is SGHRS and CDR2 YFSETQ. The CDR3 length is 13 residues. In nucleotides, the CDR3 is TGCGCCAGCAGCTCAACGACCAATCAGCCCCAGCATTTT. Its translation: CASSSTTNQPQHF.

This chain joins TRBV5-1 and TRBJ2-3; the D is unclear. Germline lookup yields CDR1 SGHRS and CDR2 YFSETQ. The V end lost 1 base, the J end lost 4 bases, and 4 bases lay between the germline ends. This CDR3 contains 12 residues. CDR3 coding DNA: TGCGCCAGCAGCTTGCGGGCAGATACGCAGTATTTT. Protein product: CASSLRADTQYF. The full variable domain, rest sourced from reference TRBV5-1 and TRBJ2-3, is KAGVTQTPRYLIKTRGQQVTLSCSPISGHRSVSWYQQTPGQGLQFLFEYFSETQRNKGNFPGRFSGRQFSNSRSEMNVSTLELGDSALYLCASSLRADTQYFGPGTRLTVL.

This chain connects TRBV6-1 to TRBJ1-1, with D possibly TRBD1 on 5 matching bases. This CDR3 has 14 amino acids. The V and J ends lost 2 bases and 4 bases respectively, with 11 bases between them. The germline CDR1 and CDR2 sequences are MNHNS and SASEGT. The DNA of the CDR3 is TGTGCCAGCAGTGAACAGGGAGTAGGCACTGAAGCTTTCTTT. Protein sequence: CASSEQGVGTEAFF.

The chain links TRBV7-3 to TRBJ2-1; D is unclear. The CDR3 runs 15 residues. Germline CDR1 and CDR2: SGHTA and FQGTGA. V was trimmed by 5 bases and J by 2 bases, leaving 13 bases between them. The CDR3 is CASSRDQFPYNEQFF. CDR3 bases: TGTGCCAGCAGCCGTGACCAGTTCCCCTACAATGAGCAGTTCTTC.

V and J are TRBV19 and TRBJ1-1, with a possible D match to TRBD1 (6 bases). Germline V gene lookup returns CDR1 LNHDA and CDR2 SQIVND (reference sequence). This CDR3 has 19 amino acids. Trimming removed 5 bases from V and 3 bases from J, with 28 bases in between. The CDR3 sequence is CASSRGEFTWAGEDTEAFF. The CDR3 coding sequence is TGTGCCAGTAGTCGGGGCGAATTCACTTGGGCAGGGGAGGACACTGAAGCTTTCTTT.

Many counts were recorded for this clone. The CDR3 bases are TGTGCCAGCAGTTACTCGACGGCTAGCGGGAGAAGCGAGACCCAGTACTTC. It specifies CASSYSTASGRSETQYF. This sequence joins TRBV6-2 or TRBV6-3 and TRBJ2-5, with 10 bases lining up with TRBD2. The V gene end was trimmed by 0 bases and the J gene end by 5 bases; junction bases not matched to a gene: 9. The CDR3 sequence is 17 residues long. Germline CDR1 and CDR2: MNHEY and SVGEGT.

The genes are TRBV19 and TRBJ2-3; D is undetermined. Germline CDR1 reads LNHDA; CDR2 reads SQIVND (reference sequence). The CDR3 is 14 residues long. Between the trimmed V and J ends, which lost 1 base and 3 bases, there was a span of 8 bases. CDR3 amino acids: CASSIAPGTDTQYF. The CDR3 coding sequence is TGTGCCAGTAGTATAGCCCCGGGTACAGATACGCAGTATTTT.

The chain uses TRBV5-1 and TRBJ2-2; D perhaps matches TRBD2 (5 bases). V was shortened by 2 bases and J by 6 bases, with 8 bases between the two germline ends. CDR1 is SGHRS and CDR2 is YFSETQ in the germline V gene. CDR3 length: 13 amino acids. CDR3 sequence: CASSFTSPGELFF. The CDR3 DNA is TGCGCCAGCAGCTTCACTAGTCCCGGGGAGCTGTTTTTT.

The gene calls are TRBV15 and TRBJ1-3, with a possible D match to TRBD1 (6 bases). V gave up 3 bases and J gave up 0 bases, with 9 bases separating them. This CDR3 comprises 15 residues. Germline-derived CDR1 and CDR2 are LNHNV and YYDKDF (reference sequence). The CDR3 bases are TGTGCCACCAGCAGGGCAGGGGACTCTGGAAACACCATATATTTT. Amino acids: CATSRAGDSGNTIYF.

V gene TRBV18 combines with J gene TRBJ2-7; 9 bases line up with TRBD2. Germline values: CDR1 KGHSH, CDR2 LQKENI. Germline trimming cut 6 bases from V and 3 bases from J; bases unmatched to any gene: 12. This CDR3 is built from 16 residues. The CDR3 sequence is CASSPGSSGSRYEQYF. In DNA, the CDR3 is TGTGCCAGCTCCCCTGGGAGTAGCGGGAGCCGCTACGAGCAGTACTTC.

J is TRBJ2-7 and V is TRBV5-1; 8 bases map to TRBD1. This CDR3 is built from 15 residues. CDR1 is SGHRS and CDR2 is YFSETQ in the germline V gene. J lost 7 bases, V lost 3 bases, and 12 bases had no gene match. For the CDR3, the DNA is TGCGCCAGCAGCTCGCAGCCCTCGGACAGGGTTGAGCAGTACTTC. Residues: CASSSQPSDRVEQYF.